The rows below give T cell receptor beta chains drawn from one sample of a study of blood T cell repertoires in COVID-19. The method was immunoSEQ multiplex PCR; TCRdb's version includes in-frame clones alone and lacks a portion of them. There are about 60,000 clones in the sample; around 85% occur only once, and around 17% lies in the top ten. The sample consisted of peripheral blood. The receptors were gathered from a human donor in a cohort sampled during active COVID-19. CDR3s include the opening cysteine and the closing phenylalanine or tryptophan. The order of the fields is clone size, J gene, D gene, V gene, CDR3 protein, CDR3 DNA. A D gene is named only where the DNA matches it firmly. Clone sizes are given selectively: once, few, many, or a class where the clone is expanded.

-,TRBJ2-5,TRBD1,TRBV11-1,CASSSGQGDPETQYF,TGTGCCAGCAGCTCCGGACAGGGCGATCCAGAGACCCAGTACTTC
-,TRBJ2-3,TRBD2,TRBV11-3,CASSQGLAASTDTQYF,TGTGCCAGCAGCCAAGGACTAGCGGCAAGCACAGATACGCAGTATTTT
-,TRBJ2-3,-,TRBV5-1,CASSLGASETTDTQYF,TGCGCCAGCAGCTTGGGGGCTAGCGAAACCACAGATACGCAGTATTTT
-,TRBJ1-1,TRBD1,TRBV2,CASTANRGRIGTEAFF,TGTGCCAGCACCGCGAACAGGGGGCGCATAGGCACTGAAGCTTTCTTT
-,TRBJ2-3,-,TRBV6-2/TRBV6-3,CASSYETRPRHTQYF,TGTGCCAGCAGTTACGAGACTAGACCACGGCATACGCAGTATTTT
-,TRBJ1-2,TRBD1,TRBV5-4,CASSLRTGPGYGYTF,TGTGCCAGCAGCCTCCGGACAGGGCCGGGCTATGGCTACACCTTC
-,TRBJ1-1,-,TRBV12-3/TRBV12-4,CASRAQGRTEAFF,TGTGCCAGCAGAGCACAGGGACGGACTGAAGCTTTCTTT
-,TRBJ2-1,-,TRBV15,CATSRGASQVF,TGTGCCACCAGCAGAGGGGCCTCCCAAGTCTTC
few,TRBJ1-1,TRBD1,TRBV2,CASSDDYQGVEAFF,TGTGCCAGCAGTGACGACTACCAGGGGGTTGAAGCTTTCTTT
-,TRBJ1-1,-,TRBV5-6,CASSFGVEAFF,TGTGCCAGCAGCTTCGGGGTTGAAGCTTTCTTT
once,TRBJ2-2,-,TRBV6-5,CASSYLNSGSGELFF,TGTGCCAGCAGTTATCTTAACTCAGGGTCCGGGGAGCTGTTTTTT
-,TRBJ1-4,-,TRBV18,CASSPPGGPNEKLFF,TGTGCCAGCTCACCACCGGGGGGGCCTAATGAAAAACTGTTTTTT
once,TRBJ1-5,-,TRBV19,CASKWGYSNQPQHF,TGTGCCAGTAAGTGGGGCTATAGCAATCAGCCCCAGCATTTT
few,TRBJ2-6,TRBD1,TRBV2,CASRSGTGAGANVLTF,TGTGCCAGCAGGTCCGGGACAGGGGCTGGGGCCAACGTCCTGACTTTC
-,TRBJ2-5,TRBD1,TRBV6-5,CASSPDRGKGETQYF,TGTGCCAGCAGTCCCGACAGGGGGAAGGGAGAGACCCAGTACTTC
-,TRBJ2-4,-,TRBV19,CASSRTQGDAKNIQYF,TGTGCCAGTAGTAGGACACAGGGAGATGCCAAAAACATTCAGTACTTC
medium-sized,TRBJ2-6,-,TRBV6-6,CASSPQGFSGANVLTF,TGTGCCAGCAGTCCCCAGGGGTTCTCTGGGGCCAACGTCCTGACTTTC
-,TRBJ1-4,-,TRBV21-1,CASSDRVTNEKLFF,TGTGCCAGCAGCGACAGGGTTACTAATGAAAAACTGTTTTTT
few,TRBJ1-4,-,TRBV16,CASSPPGATNEKLFF,TGTGCCAGCAGCCCCCCGGGGGCAACTAATGAAAAACTGTTTTTT
-,TRBJ2-1,TRBD2,TRBV19,CASRTSGSSYNEQFF,TGTGCCAGTAGGACTAGCGGGAGCTCCTACAATGAGCAGTTCTTC
-,TRBJ2-5,-,TRBV27,CASSQRGHLYQETQYF,TGTGCCAGCAGTCAAAGGGGCCACTTGTACCAAGAGACCCAGTACTTC
-,TRBJ2-1,-,TRBV7-8,CASSPIFWSSYNEQFF,TGTGCCAGCAGCCCGATCTTTTGGAGCTCCTACAATGAGCAGTTCTTC
once,TRBJ2-5,TRBD2,TRBV12-5,CASGSGLAEQETQYF,TGTGCTAGTGGTTCGGGACTAGCGGAACAAGAGACCCAGTACTTC
-,TRBJ2-7,TRBD2,TRBV5-6,CASSAGLAGAEQYF,TGTGCCAGCAGCGCGGGACTAGCGGGAGCCGAGCAGTACTTC